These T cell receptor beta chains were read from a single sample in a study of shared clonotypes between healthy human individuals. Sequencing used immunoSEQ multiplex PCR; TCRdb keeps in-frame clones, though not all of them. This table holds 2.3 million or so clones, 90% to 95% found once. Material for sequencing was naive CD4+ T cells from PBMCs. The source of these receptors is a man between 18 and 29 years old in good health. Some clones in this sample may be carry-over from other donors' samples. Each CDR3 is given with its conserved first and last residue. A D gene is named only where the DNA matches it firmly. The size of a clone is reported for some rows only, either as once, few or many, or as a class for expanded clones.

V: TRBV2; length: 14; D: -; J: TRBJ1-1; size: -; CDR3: CASSGPGMNTEAFF; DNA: TGTGCCAGCAGTGGCCCAGGGATGAACACTGAAGCTTTCTTT
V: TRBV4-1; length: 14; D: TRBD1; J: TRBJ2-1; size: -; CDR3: CASRRTGGINEQFF; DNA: TGCGCCAGCAGGAGGACAGGGGGCATTAATGAGCAGTTCTTC
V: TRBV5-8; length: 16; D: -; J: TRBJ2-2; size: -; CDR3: CASSLGHVANTGELFF; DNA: TGTGCCAGCAGCTTGGGTCACGTCGCCAACACCGGGGAGCTGTTTTTT
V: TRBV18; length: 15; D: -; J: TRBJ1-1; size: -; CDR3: CASSLGDALNTEAFF; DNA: TGTGCCAGCTCACTTGGAGACGCCTTGAACACTGAAGCTTTCTTT
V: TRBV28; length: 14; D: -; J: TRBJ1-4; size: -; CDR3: CASSLERGIEKLFF; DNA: TGTGCCAGCAGTTTGGAAAGGGGGATAGAAAAACTGTTTTTT
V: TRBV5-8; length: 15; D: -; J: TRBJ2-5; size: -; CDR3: CASSLALSGKETQYF; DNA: TGTGCCAGCAGCTTGGCCCTATCAGGGAAAGAGACCCAGTACTTC
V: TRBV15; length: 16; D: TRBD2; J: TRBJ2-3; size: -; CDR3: CATSRGASGSTDTQYF; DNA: TGTGCCACCAGCAGAGGGGCTAGCGGTAGCACAGATACGCAGTATTTT
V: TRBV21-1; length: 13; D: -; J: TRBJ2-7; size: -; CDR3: CASAGQGSYEQYF; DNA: TGTGCCAGCGCGGGACAGGGCTCCTACGAGCAGTACTTC
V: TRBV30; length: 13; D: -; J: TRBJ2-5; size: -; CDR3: CAWSAQGRQTQYF; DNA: TGTGCCTGGAGTGCACAGGGAAGGCAGACCCAGTACTTC
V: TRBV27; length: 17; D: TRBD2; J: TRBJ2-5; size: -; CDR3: CASSSYRTSGTQETQYF; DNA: TGTGCCAGCAGTTCTTATCGGACTAGCGGGACACAAGAGACCCAGTACTTC
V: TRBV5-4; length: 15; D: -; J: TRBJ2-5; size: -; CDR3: CASSPGGRNQETQYF; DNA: TGTGCCAGCAGCCCCGGGGGTCGCAACCAAGAGACCCAGTACTTC
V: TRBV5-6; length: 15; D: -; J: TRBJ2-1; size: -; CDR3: CASSFDPGAYNEQFF; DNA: TGTGCCAGCAGCTTCGACCCTGGCGCCTACAATGAGCAGTTCTTC
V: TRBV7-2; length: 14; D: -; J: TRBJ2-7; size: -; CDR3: CASSFQAPTYEQYF; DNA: TGTGCCAGCAGCTTCCAAGCGCCTACCTACGAGCAGTACTTC
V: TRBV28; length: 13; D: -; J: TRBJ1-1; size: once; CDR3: CASSAVFPSVAFF; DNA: TGTGCCAGCAGTGCCGTGTTCCCATCGGTAGCTTTCTTT
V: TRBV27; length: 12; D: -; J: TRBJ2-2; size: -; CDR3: CASWDFTGELFF; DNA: TGTGCCAGCTGGGACTTCACCGGGGAGCTGTTTTTT
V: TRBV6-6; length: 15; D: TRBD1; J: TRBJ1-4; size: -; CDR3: CASSYPGQGVEKLFF; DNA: TGTGCCAGCAGTTACCCAGGACAGGGGGTTGAAAAACTGTTTTTT
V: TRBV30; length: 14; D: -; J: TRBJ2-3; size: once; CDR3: CAWSRWARTDTQYF; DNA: TGTGCCTGGAGTAGGTGGGCGCGCACAGATACGCAGTATTTT
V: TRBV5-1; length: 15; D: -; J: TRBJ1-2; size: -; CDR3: CASSATPPTNYGYTF; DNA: TGCGCCAGCAGCGCCACCCCCCCTACCAACTATGGCTACACCTTC
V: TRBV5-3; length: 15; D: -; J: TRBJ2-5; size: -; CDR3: CARRSRVLPRETQYF; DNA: TGTGCCAGACGCTCGCGTGTGTTGCCCAGGGAGACCCAGTACTTC
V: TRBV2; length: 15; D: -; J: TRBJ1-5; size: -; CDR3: CASSVSGPRNQPQHF; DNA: TGTGCCAGCAGTGTTTCCGGGCCCCGCAATCAGCCCCAGCATTTT
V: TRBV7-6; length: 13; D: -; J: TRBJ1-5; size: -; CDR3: CASSLGRDQPQHF; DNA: TGTGCCAGCAGCTTGGGTAGAGATCAGCCCCAGCATTTT
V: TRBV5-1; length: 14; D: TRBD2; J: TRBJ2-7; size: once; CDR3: CASSLAGDAYEQYF; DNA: TGCGCCAGCAGCTTAGCGGGAGACGCCTACGAGCAGTACTTC
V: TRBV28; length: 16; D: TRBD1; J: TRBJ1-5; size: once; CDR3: CASSLPLGQANQPQHF; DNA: TGTGCCAGCAGTTTACCCTTGGGACAGGCTAATCAGCCCCAGCATTTT
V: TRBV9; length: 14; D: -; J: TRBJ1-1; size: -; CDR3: CASSVAPQNTEAFF; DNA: TGTGCCAGCAGCGTAGCTCCCCAGAACACTGAAGCTTTCTTT
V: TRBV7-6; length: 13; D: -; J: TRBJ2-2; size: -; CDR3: CASSLAEARELFF; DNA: TGTGCCAGCAGCTTAGCCGAGGCCCGGGAGCTGTTTTTT
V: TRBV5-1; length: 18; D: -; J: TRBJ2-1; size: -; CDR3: CASSLVSGRVSSYNEQFF; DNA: TGCGCCAGCAGCTTGGTGTCCGGAAGAGTTAGCTCCTACAATGAGCAGTTCTTC
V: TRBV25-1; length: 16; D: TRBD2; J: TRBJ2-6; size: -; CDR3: CASSDWGGNGANVLTF; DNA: TGTGCCAGCAGTGATTGGGGGGGTAATGGGGCCAACGTCCTGACTTTC
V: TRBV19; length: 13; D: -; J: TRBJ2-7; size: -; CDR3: CASSTGTHYEQYF; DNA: TGTGCCAGTAGTACCGGGACACACTACGAGCAGTACTTC
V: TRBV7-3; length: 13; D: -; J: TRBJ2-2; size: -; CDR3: CASRLGLAGELFF; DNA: TGTGCCAGTCGTCTGGGGTTGGCCGGGGAGCTGTTTTTT